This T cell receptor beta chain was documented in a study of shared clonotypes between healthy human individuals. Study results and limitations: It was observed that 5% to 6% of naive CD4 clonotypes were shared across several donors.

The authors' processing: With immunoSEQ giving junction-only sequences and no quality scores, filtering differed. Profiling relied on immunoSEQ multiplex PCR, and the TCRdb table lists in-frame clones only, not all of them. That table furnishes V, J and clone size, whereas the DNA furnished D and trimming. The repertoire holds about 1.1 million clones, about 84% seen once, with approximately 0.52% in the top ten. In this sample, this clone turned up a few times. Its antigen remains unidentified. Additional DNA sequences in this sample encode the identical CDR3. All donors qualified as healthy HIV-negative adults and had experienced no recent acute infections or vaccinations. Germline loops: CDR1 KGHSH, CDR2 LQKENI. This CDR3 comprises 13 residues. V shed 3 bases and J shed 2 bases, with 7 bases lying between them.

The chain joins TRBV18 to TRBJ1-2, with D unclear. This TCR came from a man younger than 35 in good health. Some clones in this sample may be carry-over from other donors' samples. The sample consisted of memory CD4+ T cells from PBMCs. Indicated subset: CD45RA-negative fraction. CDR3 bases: TGTGCCAGCTCACCCGAAAAAAACTATGGCTACACCTTC. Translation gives CASSPEKNYGYTF.